This TCR beta chain was recovered during a study of control samples from healthy donors and cancer patients. Profiled with immunoSEQ multiplex PCR; TCRdb holds only in-frame clones, not every one. The sample includes 110,000 to 150,000 clones, around 90% of them seen just once. CDR3 length: 16 residues. The trim removed 5 bases at V and 1 base at J, leaving 9 bases unmatched. Germline V gene data show CDR1 as SGHVS and CDR2 as FNYEAQ. The origin of this receptor is a man under 40 in good health. The chain uses TRBV7-6 and TRBJ2-3; TRBD1 matches at 7 bases. Sequenced material: blood. The CDR3 loop is CASSPETGYGTDTQYF. DNA for the CDR3: TGTGCCAGCAGCCCGGAGACAGGGTACGGCACAGATACGCAGTATTTT.